This entry concerns a single T cell receptor beta chain. Its target is unknown. The CDR3 is made up of 15 amino acids. Germline V gene data show CDR1 as KGHSH and CDR2 as LQKENI. The J segment lost 4 bases and the V segment lost 3 bases, leaving 4 bases of the junction unmatched. TCRB transcripts that were expressed got sequenced, as all of the isolated RNA had been reverse transcribed. Measured with immunoSEQ multiplex PCR; TCRdb has only the in-frame clones, and not every one. The sample records around 250,000 clones, roughly 14% being singletons. The data originate from a study of beta chain features in type 1 diabetes. Study-level findings and limits: There was a moderate but significant shortening of TCRB CDR3s in all four CD4+ subsets of Type 1 diabetes patients.

The clonotype was recovered from a woman in her forties in good health. Material for sequencing was naive CD4+ T cells from blood. The genes are TRBV18 and TRBJ1-5; 9 positions match TRBD1. CDR3 protein: CASSPGTGNNQPQHF. In DNA form, the CDR3 reads TGTGCCAGCTCACCCGGGACAGGGAATAATCAGCCCCAGCATTTT.